The 2 T cell receptor beta chains below all came from one sample that was sequenced in a study of T-cell reconstitution after alpha-beta-depleted transplantation in children. The authors prepared the TCRbeta library with unique molecular identifiers. TCRdb called the PCR reads again in MiXCR, with one record for every CDR3 protein. Here the sample spans 800,000 to 1,000,000 distinct CDR3 sequences, less than 30% being singletons. Sequencing used PBMCs, mostly from graft donor cells, obtained 360 days after TCRalphabeta/CD19-depleted stem cell transplant. Receptor source: a boy younger than two who had a stem cell transplant for SCID, so the T cells may come from the graft donor.

This clonotype was observed a handful of times. The V and J genes are TRBV18 and TRBJ2-3; 8 bases align to TRBD1. V lost 6 bases and J lost 1; bases outside the gene matches: 0. The CDR3 sequence is 13 residues long. Germline lookup yields CDR1 KGHSH and CDR2 LQKENI. The CDR3 bases are TGTGCCAGCTCGGACAGGGGCACAGATACGCAGTATTTT. It encodes CASSDRGTDTQYF.

V gene TRBV10-1 combines with J gene TRBJ2-5; perhaps TRBD2 as D (6 bases). The germline V gene encodes CDR1 WNHNN and CDR2 SYGVQD (reference sequence). V was cut by 3 bases and J by 3 bases, with 14 bases left in between. The CDR3 is made up of 15 amino acids. The CDR3 region is CASSEGGTGKETQYF. CDR3 DNA: TGCGCCAGCAGTGAAGGAGGGACGGGGAAAGAGACCCAGTACTTC.